The next 13 T cell receptor beta chains were all read from a single sample in a study of blood T cell repertoires in COVID-19. Profiled with immunoSEQ multiplex PCR; TCRdb holds only in-frame clones, not every one. The table shows 200,000 or so clones, with about 94% occurring only once. The sample was peripheral blood. The origin of the receptors is a man in his 60s with COVID-19, enrolled during active disease.

The V gene is TRBV29-1, the J gene TRBJ1-1, with D maybe TRBD1 (5 bases). Per germline, CDR1 SQVTM and CDR2 ANQGSEA. Trimming cost V 2 bases and J 5 bases, with 12 bases left between them. This CDR3 comprises 13 residues. The CDR3 DNA follows: TGCAGCGTTGAATCTGGCGGGGGGACTGAAGCTTTCTTT. Its translation is CSVESGGGTEAFF.

V and J are TRBV6-5 and TRBJ1-2, with D unresolved. The CDR3 totals 12 residues. V was pared by 2 bases and J by 3 bases, with 4 bases between. Germline CDR1 reads MNHEY; CDR2 reads SVGAGI. CDR3 in DNA: TGTGCCAGCAGTTACGGAGACTATGGCTACACCTTC. Protein: CASSYGDYGYTF.

The chain recombines TRBV9 with TRBJ1-2; 9 nucleotides agree with TRBD1. The CDR3 has 14 residues. Looked up from germline, CDR1 is SGDLS and CDR2 is YYNGEE. The V gene end was trimmed by 4 bases and the J gene end by 2 bases; junction bases not matched to a gene: 3. The CDR3 DNA is TGTGCCAGCAGCATCGGGACAGGGAACTATGGCTACACCTTC. Translating it yields CASSIGTGNYGYTF.

The V gene is TRBV9, the J gene TRBJ2-3; 7 nucleotides match TRBD2. This CDR3 is built from 15 residues. The germline gives CDR1 SGDLS, CDR2 YYNGEE. Losses at the gene ends were 4 bases for V and 1 base for J; bases not matched to a gene: 6. CDR3 nucleotides: TGTGCCAGCAGCCCCCAAAGCGGGGGCACAGATACGCAGTATTTT. It is translated as CASSPQSGGTDTQYF.

This chain joins TRBV9 and TRBJ2-7; TRBD2 might be the D (5 bases). CDR3 length: 15 residues. V shed 5 bases and J shed 3 bases, with 18 bases lying between them. Germline lookup yields CDR1 SGDLS and CDR2 YYNGEE. The CDR3, as DNA: TGTGCCAGCAGTAAAACCGGGGTTACGGGCTACGAGCAGTACTTC. Amino acids: CASSKTGVTGYEQYF.

V usage is TRBV7-2 and J usage is TRBJ1-2, with 7 positions matching TRBD1. The CDR3 is 15 residues long. Trimming cost V 3 bases and J 0 bases; bases outside gene matches: 4. Germline-derived CDR1 and CDR2 are SGHTA and FQGNSA. The CDR3 region is CASSFMGTANYGYTF. Here the CDR3 DNA reads TGTGCCAGCAGCTTTATGGGGACAGCTAACTATGGCTACACCTTC.

The CDR3 spells CASIRTQNTEAFF. CDR3 nucleotides: TGTGCCAGTATACGGACTCAGAACACTGAAGCTTTCTTT. This rearrangement joins TRBV19 to TRBJ1-1, with D unclear. This CDR3 spans 13 amino acids. Trimming left V 7 bases short and J 1 base short, with 10 bases between. Germline V gives CDR1 LNHDA, CDR2 SQIVND (reference sequence). Filled out from reference TRBV19 and TRBJ1-1, the complete variable domain reads DGGITQSPKYLFRKEGQNVTLSCEQNLNHDAMYWYRQDPGQGLRLIYYSQIVNDFQKGDIAEGYSVSREKKESFPLTVTSAQKNPTAFYLCASIRTQNTEAFFGQGTRLTVV.

The chain uses TRBV28 and TRBJ2-7, with 13 bases that match TRBD2. The junction had 5 bases not matched to a gene; V was cut back by 5 bases and J by 4 bases. The CDR3 contains 15 residues. The germline V gene encodes CDR1 MDHEN and CDR2 SYDVKM. The DNA of the CDR3 is TGTGCCAGCAGTAAGCGGACTAGCGGGAGATACGAGCAGTACTTC. This codes for CASSKRTSGRYEQYF.

The chain combines TRBV19 with TRBJ1-4; perhaps TRBD1 as D (6 bases). Germline values: CDR1 LNHDA, CDR2 SQIVND (reference sequence). CDR3 length: 15 amino acids. Trimming removed 5 bases from V and 9 bases from J, with 19 bases in between. The CDR3 reads CASSVTSDSGKKLFF. CDR3 nucleotide sequence: TGTGCCAGTAGTGTAACCTCGGACAGTGGGAAAAAACTGTTTTTT.

For this clone: At one end, the junction sequence differs from germline, possibly due to a read error. The chain couples TRBV19 to TRBJ2-6; D possibly corresponds to TRBD1 (5 bases). Germline CDR1 LNHDA, CDR2 SQIVND (reference sequence). The CDR3 loop spans 15 amino acids. CDR3 region: CASSQDHSGANVLIF. The CDR3 bases are TGTGCCAGTAGTCAAGACCACTCTGGGGCCAACGTCCTGATTTTC.

The chain couples TRBV30 to TRBJ2-4; the match to TRBD1 covers 9 bases. Losses at the gene ends were 0 bases for V and 7 bases for J; bases not matched to a gene: 1. The CDR3 has 13 amino acids. The germline CDR1 and CDR2 sequences are GTSNPN and SVGIG (reference sequence). CDR3 nucleotide sequence: TGTGCCTGGAGTGTCGGACAGGGGAACATTCAGTACTTC. Protein product: CAWSVGQGNIQYF.

This rearrangement joins TRBV24-1 to TRBJ2-3, with D uncertain. Germline V gene data show CDR1 as KGHDR and CDR2 as SFDVKD. The CDR3 covers 13 residues. V dropped 5 bases and J dropped 2 bases, with 7 bases sitting between them. The CDR3 loop reads CATSASVTDTQYF. CDR3 nucleotide sequence: TGTGCCACCAGTGCTTCAGTCACAGATACGCAGTATTTT.

J is TRBJ1-1 and V is TRBV28; 7 nucleotides line up with TRBD1. In germline, CDR1 is MDHEN, CDR2 SYDVKM. V lost 6 bases and J lost 4; bases outside the gene matches: 17. The CDR3 spans 17 residues. The CDR3 DNA sequence: TGTGCCAGCAGGGGGAGGAGGGGGCGAACTAGTAGCACTGAAGCTTTCTTT. Amino acids: CASRGRRGRTSSTEAFF.